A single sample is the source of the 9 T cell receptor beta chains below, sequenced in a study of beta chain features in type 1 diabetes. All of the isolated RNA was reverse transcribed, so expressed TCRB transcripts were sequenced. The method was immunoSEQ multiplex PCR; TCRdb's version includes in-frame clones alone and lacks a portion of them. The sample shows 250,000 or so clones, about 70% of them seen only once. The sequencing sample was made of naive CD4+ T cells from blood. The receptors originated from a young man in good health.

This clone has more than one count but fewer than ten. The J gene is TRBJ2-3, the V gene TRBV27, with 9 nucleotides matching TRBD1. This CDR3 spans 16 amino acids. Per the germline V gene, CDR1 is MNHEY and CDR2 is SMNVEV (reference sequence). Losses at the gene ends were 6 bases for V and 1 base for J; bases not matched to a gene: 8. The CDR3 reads CASRPRRTGGTDTQYF. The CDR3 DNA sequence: TGTGCCAGCAGACCACGACGGACAGGGGGCACAGATACGCAGTATTTT.

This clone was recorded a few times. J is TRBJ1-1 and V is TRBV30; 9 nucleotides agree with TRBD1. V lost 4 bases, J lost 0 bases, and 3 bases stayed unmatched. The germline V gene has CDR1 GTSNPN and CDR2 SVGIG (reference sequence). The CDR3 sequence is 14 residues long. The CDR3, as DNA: TGTGCCTGGACCAGGACAGGGGTGAACACTGAAGCTTTCTTT. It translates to CAWTRTGVNTEAFF.

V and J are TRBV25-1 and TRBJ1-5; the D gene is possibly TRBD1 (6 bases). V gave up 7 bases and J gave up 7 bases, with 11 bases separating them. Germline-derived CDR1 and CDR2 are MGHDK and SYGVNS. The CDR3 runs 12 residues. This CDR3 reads CASTGARQPQHF. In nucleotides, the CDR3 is TGTGCCAGCACGGGGGCCAGGCAGCCCCAGCATTTT.

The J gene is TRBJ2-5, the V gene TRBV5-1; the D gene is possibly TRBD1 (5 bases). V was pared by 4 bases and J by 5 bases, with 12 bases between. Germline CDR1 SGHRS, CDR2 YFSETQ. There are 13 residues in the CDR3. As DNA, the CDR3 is TGCGCCAGCAGCAGAACAGGAGAGGAGACCCAGTACTTC. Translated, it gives CASSRTGEETQYF. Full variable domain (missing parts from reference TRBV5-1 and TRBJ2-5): KAGVTQTPRYLIKTRGQQVTLSCSPISGHRSVSWYQQTPGQGLQFLFEYFSETQRNKGNFPGRFSGRQFSNSRSEMNVSTLELGDSALYLCASSRTGEETQYFGPGTRLLVL.

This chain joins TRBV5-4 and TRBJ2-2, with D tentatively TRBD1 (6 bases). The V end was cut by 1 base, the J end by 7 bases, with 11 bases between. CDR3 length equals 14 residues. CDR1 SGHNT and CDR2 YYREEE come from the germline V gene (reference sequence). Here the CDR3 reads CASSLPQGNGELFF. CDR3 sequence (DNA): TGTGCCAGCAGCTTGCCTCAGGGGAACGGGGAGCTGTTTTTT.

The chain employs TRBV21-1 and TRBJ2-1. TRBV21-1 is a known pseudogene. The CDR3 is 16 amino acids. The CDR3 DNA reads TGTGCCAGCAGCAAAGGGCCCGGTTACTCCTACAATGAGCAGTTCTTC. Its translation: CASSKGPGYSYNEQFF.

CDR3 DNA sequence: TGTGCCAGCAGCGCAGGGGACGCTGGGGCCAACGTCCTGACTTTC. It yields the protein CASSAGDAGANVLTF. The chain recombines TRBV7-2 with TRBJ2-6; D perhaps matches TRBD1 (6 bases). This CDR3 is built from 15 residues. V was pared by 5 bases and J by 2 bases, with 10 bases between. Germline CDR1 SGHTA, CDR2 FQGNSA.

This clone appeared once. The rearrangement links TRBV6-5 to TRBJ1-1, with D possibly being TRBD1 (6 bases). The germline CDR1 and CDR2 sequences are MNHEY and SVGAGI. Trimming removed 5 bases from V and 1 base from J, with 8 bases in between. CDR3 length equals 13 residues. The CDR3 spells CASSATGNTEAFF. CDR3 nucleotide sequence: TGTGCCAGCAGTGCGACAGGGAACACTGAAGCTTTCTTT.

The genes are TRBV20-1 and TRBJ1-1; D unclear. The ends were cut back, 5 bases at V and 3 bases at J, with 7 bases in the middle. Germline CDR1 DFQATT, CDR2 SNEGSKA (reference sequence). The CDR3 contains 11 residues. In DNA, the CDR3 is TGCAGTGCTCCCGGGTACACTGAAGCTTTCTTT. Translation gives CSAPGYTEAFF.